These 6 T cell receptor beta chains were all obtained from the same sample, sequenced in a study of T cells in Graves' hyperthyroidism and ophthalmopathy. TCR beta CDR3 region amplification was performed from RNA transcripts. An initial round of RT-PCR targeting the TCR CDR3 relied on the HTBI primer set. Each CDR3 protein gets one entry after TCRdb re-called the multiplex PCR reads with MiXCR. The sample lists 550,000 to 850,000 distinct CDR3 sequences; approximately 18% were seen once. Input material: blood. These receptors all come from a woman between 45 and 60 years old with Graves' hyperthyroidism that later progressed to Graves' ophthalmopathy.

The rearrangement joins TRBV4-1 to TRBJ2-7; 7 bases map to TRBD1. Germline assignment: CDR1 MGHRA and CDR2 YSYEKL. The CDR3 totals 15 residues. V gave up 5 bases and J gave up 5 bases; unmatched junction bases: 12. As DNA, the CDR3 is TGCGCCAGCAGCTTTAAACCGGGACAGAAGAACGAGCAGTACTTC. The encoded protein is CASSFKPGQKNEQYF.

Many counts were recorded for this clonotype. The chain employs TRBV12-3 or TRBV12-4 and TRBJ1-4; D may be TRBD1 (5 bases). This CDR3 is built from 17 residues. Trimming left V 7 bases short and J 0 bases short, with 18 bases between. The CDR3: CASTPQGVDATNEKLFF. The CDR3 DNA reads TGTGCCAGCACCCCCCAGGGTGTGGATGCAACTAATGAAAAACTGTTTTTT.

The CDR3 sequence is CASSVGIRDSSYNEQFF. The CDR3 region has the DNA TGTGCCAGCAGCGTAGGAATCCGGGACAGCTCCTACAATGAGCAGTTCTTC. The V call is TRBV9, the J call TRBJ2-1, with 7 bases that match TRBD1. Germline values: CDR1 SGDLS, CDR2 YYNGEE. Germline trimming cut 0 bases from V and 0 bases from J; bases unmatched to any gene: 6. The CDR3 sequence is 17 residues long.

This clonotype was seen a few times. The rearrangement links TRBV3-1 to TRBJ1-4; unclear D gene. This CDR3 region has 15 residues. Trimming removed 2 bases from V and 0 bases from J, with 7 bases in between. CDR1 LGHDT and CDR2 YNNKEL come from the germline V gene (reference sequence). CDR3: CASSQSYATNEKLFF. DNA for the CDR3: TGTGCCAGCAGCCAATCTTACGCAACTAATGAAAAACTGTTTTTT. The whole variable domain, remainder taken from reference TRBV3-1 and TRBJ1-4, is DTAVSQTPKYLVTQMGNDKSIKCEQNLGHDTMYWYKQDSKKFLKIMFSYNNKELIINETVPNRFSPKSPDKAHLNLHINSLELGDSAVYFCASSQSYATNEKLFFGSGTQLSVL.

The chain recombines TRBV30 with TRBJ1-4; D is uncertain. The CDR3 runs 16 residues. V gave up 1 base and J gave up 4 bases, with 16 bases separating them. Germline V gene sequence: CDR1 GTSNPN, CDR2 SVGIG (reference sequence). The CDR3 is CAWSGEAGYGNEKLFF. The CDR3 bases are TGTGCCTGGAGTGGAGAGGCGGGGTACGGTAATGAAAAACTGTTTTTT.

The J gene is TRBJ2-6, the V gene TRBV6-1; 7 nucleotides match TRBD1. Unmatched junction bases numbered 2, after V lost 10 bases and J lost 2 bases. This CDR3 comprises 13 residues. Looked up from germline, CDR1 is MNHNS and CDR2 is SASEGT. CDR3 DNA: TGTGCCACCGGACAGGCTGGGGCCAACGTCCTGACTTTC. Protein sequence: CATGQAGANVLTF.